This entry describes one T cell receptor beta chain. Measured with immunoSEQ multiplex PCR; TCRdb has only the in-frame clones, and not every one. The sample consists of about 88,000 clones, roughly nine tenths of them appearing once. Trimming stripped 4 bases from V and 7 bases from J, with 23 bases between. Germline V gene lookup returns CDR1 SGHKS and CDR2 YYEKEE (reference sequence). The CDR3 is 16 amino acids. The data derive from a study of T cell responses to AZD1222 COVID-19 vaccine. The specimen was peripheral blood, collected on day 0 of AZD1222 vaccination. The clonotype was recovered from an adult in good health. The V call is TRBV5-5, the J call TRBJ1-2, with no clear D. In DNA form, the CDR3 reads TGTGCCAGCAGCAGGCACCAGGAGGTGGGGATCGGTGGCTACACCTTC. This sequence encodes CASSRHQEVGIGGYTF.